This T cell receptor beta chain was sequenced in a study of metastatic and nonmetastatic thyroid tumors. Study-wide context: It was across blood and tumor or nodule tissue from malignant and benign thyroid patients that repertoires were compared. General observations from the study: In both blood and tumor samples, TCR beta diversity was reported significantly higher for malignant than benign nodules.

Notes on this clone: Its target is not known. A junction boundary mismatches the germline segment, possibly from a read error.

In the study's own analysis: Clinicopathological groups differed in CDR3, with these differences serving to build a distant-metastasis classifier for papillary thyroid cancer. TCRdb reassembled clones from the PCR reads with MiXCR. Clone size and V and J calls follow TCRdb, not the original study. The sample lists about 25,000 clones; under 25% were seen once. Germline V CDR1 and CDR2: DFQATT, SNEGSKA (reference sequence). The CDR3 runs 14 residues. None of the patients had undergone any treatment ahead of thyroid surgery. Sequencing was performed on blood. The clonotype originates from a male donor with papillary thyroid cancer or a benign thyroid nodule (not recorded which). Some clones in this sample may be carry-over from other donors' samples. This chain uses TRBV20-1 with TRBJ2-5; D is perhaps TRBD1 (6 bases). CDR3 bases: TGCAGTGCTAACCGGGACAAACCCCAAGAGACGCAGTACTTC. This translates into CSANRDKPQETQYF.